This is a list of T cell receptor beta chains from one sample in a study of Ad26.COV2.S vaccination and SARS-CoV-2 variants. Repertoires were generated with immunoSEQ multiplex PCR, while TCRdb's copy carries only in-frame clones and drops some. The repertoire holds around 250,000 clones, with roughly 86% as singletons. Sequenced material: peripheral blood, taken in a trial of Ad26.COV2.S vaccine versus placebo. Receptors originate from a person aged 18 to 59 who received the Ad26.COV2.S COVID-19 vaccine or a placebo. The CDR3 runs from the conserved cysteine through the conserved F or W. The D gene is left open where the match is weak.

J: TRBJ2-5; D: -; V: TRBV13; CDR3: CASSFSGAPQETQYF
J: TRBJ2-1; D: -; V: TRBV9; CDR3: CASSVGASVQFF
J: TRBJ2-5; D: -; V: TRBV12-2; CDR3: CASRLEGTARGETQYF
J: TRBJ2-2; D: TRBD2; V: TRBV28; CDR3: CASSASGSHTGELFF
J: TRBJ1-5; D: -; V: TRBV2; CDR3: CASSRQISNQPQHF
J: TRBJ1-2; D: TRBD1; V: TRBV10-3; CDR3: CAISPGTGSWGYTF
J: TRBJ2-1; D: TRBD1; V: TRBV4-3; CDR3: CASSQDPDRAVNEQFF
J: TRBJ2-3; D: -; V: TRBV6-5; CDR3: CASSELGRGDTQYF
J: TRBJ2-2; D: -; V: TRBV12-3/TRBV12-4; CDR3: CASTFSNTGELFF
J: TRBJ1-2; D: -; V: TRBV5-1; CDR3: CASRDSVQTNYGYTF
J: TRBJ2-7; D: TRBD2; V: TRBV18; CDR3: CASSPIGGLAGGPYEQYF
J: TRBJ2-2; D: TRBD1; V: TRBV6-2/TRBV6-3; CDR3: CASSSLGQGNTGELFF
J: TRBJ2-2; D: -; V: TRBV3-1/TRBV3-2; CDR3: CASRPDTPGELFF
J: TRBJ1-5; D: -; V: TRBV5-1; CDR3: CASSLEGTTNQPQHF
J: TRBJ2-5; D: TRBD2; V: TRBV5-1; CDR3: CASSLSGGDEETQYF
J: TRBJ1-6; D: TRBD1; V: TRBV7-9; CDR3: CASSLSPQGTSYNSPLHF
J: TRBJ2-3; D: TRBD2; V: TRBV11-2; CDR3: CASSSLDRGVGRLAGLTDTQYF
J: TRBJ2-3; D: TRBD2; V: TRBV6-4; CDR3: CASSRTSPDTQYF
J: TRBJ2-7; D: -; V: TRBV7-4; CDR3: CASSLRAEAYEQYF
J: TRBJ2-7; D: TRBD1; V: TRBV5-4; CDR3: CASSARDSPYEQYF
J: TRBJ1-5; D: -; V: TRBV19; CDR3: CASSIIAGNQPQHF
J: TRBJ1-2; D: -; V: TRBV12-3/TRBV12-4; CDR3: CASSFGQNYGYTF
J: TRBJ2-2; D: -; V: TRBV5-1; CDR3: CASSLEGKGTFGELFF
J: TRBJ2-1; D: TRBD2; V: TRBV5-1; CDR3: CASSVRLAGYMSNEQFF
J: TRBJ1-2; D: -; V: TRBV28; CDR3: CASRLTGGYTF
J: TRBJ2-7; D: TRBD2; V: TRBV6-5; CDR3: CASSRGTSGAYEQYF
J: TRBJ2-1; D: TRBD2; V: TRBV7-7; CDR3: CASSTLRTGTSGRPPDNEQFF
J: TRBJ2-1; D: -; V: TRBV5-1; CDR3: CASSLPGVRLGDEQFF
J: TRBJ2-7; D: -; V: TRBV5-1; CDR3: CASSAIDSVGDLYEQYF
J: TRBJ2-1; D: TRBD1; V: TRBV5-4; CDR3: CASSLAGTGDYNEQFF
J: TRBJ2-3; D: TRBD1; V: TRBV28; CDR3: CASGTGDKDTQYF
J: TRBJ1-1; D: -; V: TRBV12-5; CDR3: CASGLVGEAFF
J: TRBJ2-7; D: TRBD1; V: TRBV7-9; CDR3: CASSTGQYTWEQYF
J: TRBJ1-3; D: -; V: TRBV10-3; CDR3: CAISESSGRNTIYF
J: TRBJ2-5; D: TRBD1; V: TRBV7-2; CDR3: CASSGQGGRETQYF
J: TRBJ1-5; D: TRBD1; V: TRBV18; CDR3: CASSQGTELGRPQHF
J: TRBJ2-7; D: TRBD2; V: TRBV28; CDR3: CASSLGGGYEQYF
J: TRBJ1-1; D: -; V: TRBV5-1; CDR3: CASRGGAGNTEAFF
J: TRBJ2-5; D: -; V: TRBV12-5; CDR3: CASGLVGSQETQYF
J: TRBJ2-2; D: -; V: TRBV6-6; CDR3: CASSYPGHGTGELFF
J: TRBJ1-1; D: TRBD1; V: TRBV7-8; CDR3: CASSSGGTQNTEAFF
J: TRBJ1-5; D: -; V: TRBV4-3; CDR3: CASSQELQYNQPQHF
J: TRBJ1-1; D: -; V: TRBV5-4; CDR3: CASKTGGSGNTEAFF
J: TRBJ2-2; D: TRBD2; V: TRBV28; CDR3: CASSFLAGDTGELFF
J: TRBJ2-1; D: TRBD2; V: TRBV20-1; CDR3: CSAGGLAASSYNEQFF
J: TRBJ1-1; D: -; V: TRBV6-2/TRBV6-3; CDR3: CASSYWGRLAFF